Presented here are 8 T cell receptor beta chains from one specimen sequenced in a study of blood T cell repertoires in COVID-19. The method was immunoSEQ multiplex PCR; TCRdb's version includes in-frame clones alone and lacks a portion of them. In the table there are about 62,000 clones, about 88% of which are singletons. Sample: peripheral blood. Every receptor here comes from a man between 65 and 85 years old with acute or convalescent COVID-19.

The chain employs TRBV27 and TRBJ2-1; 9 positions match TRBD2. This CDR3 contains 17 residues. V trimming: 5 bases; J trimming: 1 base; junction bases outside the gene matches: 9. Germline CDR1 is MNHEY and CDR2 is SMNVEV (reference sequence). Here the CDR3 DNA reads TGTGCCAGCAGTCCAAAAATAGCGGGAGCGTCCTACAATGAGCAGTTCTTC. The encoded protein is CASSPKIAGASYNEQFF.

The chain is built from TRBV15 and TRBJ1-1; 9 bases agree with TRBD1. V gave up 5 bases and J gave up 4 bases; unmatched junction bases: 8. Germline lookup yields CDR1 LNHNV and CDR2 YYDKDF (reference sequence). The CDR3 covers 15 residues. The CDR3 DNA reads TGTGCCACCAGCGGGGGAAGGACAGGGGCCACTGAAGCTTTCTTT. Protein product: CATSGGRTGATEAFF. Full variable domain (rest looked up from reference TRBV15 and TRBJ1-1): DAMVIQNPRYQVTQFGKPVTLSCSQTLNHNVMYWYQQKSSQAPKLLFHYYDKDFNNEADTPDNFQSRRPNTSFCFLDIRSPGLGDTAMYLCATSGGRTGATEAFFGQGTRLTVV.

This chain joins TRBV5-1 and TRBJ2-3, with 9 bases lining up with TRBD1. V lost 3 bases to trimming and J lost 2 bases; unmatched junction nucleotides: 4. Germline CDR1 reads SGHRS; CDR2 reads YFSETQ. The CDR3 covers 15 residues. The CDR3 region is CASSSGTGSTDTQYF. The CDR3, as DNA: TGCGCCAGCAGCTCCGGGACAGGGTCCACAGATACGCAGTATTTT.

The sample holds a few counts of this clone. This chain links TRBV15 with TRBJ1-2, with a weak D call TRBD1 (5 bases). Trimming pared 0 bases from V and 4 bases from J, leaving 15 bases between. From germline, CDR1 is LNHNV and CDR2 YYDKDF (reference sequence). The CDR3 loop spans 16 amino acids. The CDR3 DNA reads as TGTGCCACCAGCAGAGATGGTCGGGGGGGAGGCTATGGCTACACCTTC. It specifies CATSRDGRGGGYGYTF.

This chain uses TRBV28 with TRBJ2-1; 10 bases match TRBD2. V lost 7 bases to trimming and J lost 9 bases; unmatched junction nucleotides: 15. The germline gives CDR1 MDHEN, CDR2 SYDVKM. The CDR3 sequence is 16 residues long. Here the CDR3 reads CASTPSGSGISGEQFF. CDR3 nucleotide sequence: TGTGCCAGCACCCCTAGCGGGAGCGGCATATCGGGTGAGCAGTTCTTC.

The genes are TRBV24-1 and TRBJ2-2; TRBD2 matches at 8 bases. The germline V gene encodes CDR1 KGHDR and CDR2 SFDVKD. The trim removed 4 bases at V and 7 bases at J, leaving 7 bases unmatched. The CDR3 has 15 residues. In DNA, the CDR3 is TGTGCCACCAGTGACTGGAGCGGGAGTGTCGGGGAGCTGTTTTTT. This encodes CATSDWSGSVGELFF.

The CDR3 DNA reads TGCGCCAGCAGCGGGGCTACAGGGGGCGACACCTACGAGCAGTACTTC. Its translation: CASSGATGGDTYEQYF. V is TRBV5-1 and J is TRBJ2-7, with TRBD1 matching over 9 bases. This CDR3 region has 16 residues. Germline assignment: CDR1 SGHRS and CDR2 YFSETQ. The V and J ends lost 4 bases and 2 bases, in that order; junction bases with no gene match: 10.

The V call is TRBV29-1, the J call TRBJ1-2; 7 positions match TRBD1. Germline CDR1 and CDR2: SQVTM and ANQGSEA. CDR3 length: 13 amino acids. V trimming: 5 bases; J trimming: 2 bases; junction bases outside the gene matches: 5. The CDR3 reads CSVSGGLNYGYTF. CDR3 nucleotides: TGCAGCGTTTCAGGGGGACTGAACTATGGCTACACCTTC.